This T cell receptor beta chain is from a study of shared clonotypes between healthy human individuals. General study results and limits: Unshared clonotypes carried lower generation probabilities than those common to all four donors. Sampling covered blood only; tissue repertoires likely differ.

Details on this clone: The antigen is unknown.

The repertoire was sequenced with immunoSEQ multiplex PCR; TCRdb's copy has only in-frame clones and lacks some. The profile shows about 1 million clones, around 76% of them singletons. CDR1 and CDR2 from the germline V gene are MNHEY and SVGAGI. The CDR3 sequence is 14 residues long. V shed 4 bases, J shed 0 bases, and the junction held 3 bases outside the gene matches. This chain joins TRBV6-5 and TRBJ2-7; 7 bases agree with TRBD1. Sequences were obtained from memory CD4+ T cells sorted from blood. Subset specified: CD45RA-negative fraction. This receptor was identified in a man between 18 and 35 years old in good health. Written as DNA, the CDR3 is TGTGCCAGCAGTTCGGGACAGAGCTCCTACGAGCAGTACTTC. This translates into CASSSGQSSYEQYF.